Sequencing of this T cell receptor beta chain was carried out in a study of cytomegalovirus exposure and HLA in healthy donors. Findings and caveats of the study: According to a later analysis, donors in an Asian-associated ancestry cluster reportedly had fewer N-insertions than the roughly 720-donor mean. Fewer than 20,000 TCR beta sequences were associated with HLA alleles at 0.05 false discovery rate in a later analysis. Rarity characterized most TCR sequences, yet some public TCRs appeared in many donors.

The PCR had 60 Vbeta and 13 Jbeta primers. Produced via immunoSEQ multiplex PCR; TCRdb's table is partial and in-frame only. This sample has over 150,000 clones, with around four fifths found just once. With regard to this clone: Its antigen is unknown.

Healthy people donating bone marrow made up the donors. Germline V lookup: CDR1 SGHTA, CDR2 FQGNSA. The V segment lost 5 bases and the J segment 8 bases; nucleotides outside the gene matches: 8. The CDR3 spans 14 residues. This receptor was identified in a boy younger than 10 in good health and CMV-seronegative. This chain links TRBV7-2 with TRBJ2-2, with TRBD2 matching over 7 bases. The sample consisted of PBMCs. The CDR3 here is CASSRDYSAGELFF. CDR3 DNA: TGTGCCAGCAGCCGGGACTACTCGGCTGGGGAGCTGTTTTTT.